This T cell receptor beta chain was recovered during a study of blood T cell repertoires in COVID-19. Sequenced by immunoSEQ multiplex PCR; TCRdb stores in-frame clones only, minus some. The sample shows over 200,000 clones, 84% of them seen only once. V lost 2 bases to trimming and J lost 3 bases, with 10 bases between them. Germline values: CDR1 LGHDT, CDR2 YNNKEL (reference sequence). The CDR3 runs 15 residues. The sample was peripheral blood. J is TRBJ2-2 and V is TRBV3-1 (or the pseudogene TRBV3-2); D uncertain. The source of this sequence is a man aged 40-49 years who had recovered from COVID-19. In DNA, the CDR3 is TGTGCCAGCAGCCAATCCCCGAGATACACCGGGGAGCTGTTTTTT. Translating gives CASSQSPRYTGELFF.